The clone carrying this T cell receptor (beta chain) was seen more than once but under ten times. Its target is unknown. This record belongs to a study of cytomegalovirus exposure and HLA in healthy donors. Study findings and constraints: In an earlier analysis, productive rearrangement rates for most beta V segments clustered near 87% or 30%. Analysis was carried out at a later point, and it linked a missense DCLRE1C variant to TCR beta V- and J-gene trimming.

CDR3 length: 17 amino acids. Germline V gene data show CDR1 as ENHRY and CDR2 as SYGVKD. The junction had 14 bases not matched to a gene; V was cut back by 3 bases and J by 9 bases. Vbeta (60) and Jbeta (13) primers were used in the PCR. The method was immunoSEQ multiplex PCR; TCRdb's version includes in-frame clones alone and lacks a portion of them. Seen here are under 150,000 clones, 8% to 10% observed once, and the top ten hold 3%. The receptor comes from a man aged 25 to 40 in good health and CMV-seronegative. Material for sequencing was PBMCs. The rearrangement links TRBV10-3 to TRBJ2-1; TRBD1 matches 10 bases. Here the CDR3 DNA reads TGTGCCATCAGTGACAACACCGGACAGGGGGGTTCAACTGAGCAGTTCTTC. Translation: CAISDNTGQGGSTEQFF.